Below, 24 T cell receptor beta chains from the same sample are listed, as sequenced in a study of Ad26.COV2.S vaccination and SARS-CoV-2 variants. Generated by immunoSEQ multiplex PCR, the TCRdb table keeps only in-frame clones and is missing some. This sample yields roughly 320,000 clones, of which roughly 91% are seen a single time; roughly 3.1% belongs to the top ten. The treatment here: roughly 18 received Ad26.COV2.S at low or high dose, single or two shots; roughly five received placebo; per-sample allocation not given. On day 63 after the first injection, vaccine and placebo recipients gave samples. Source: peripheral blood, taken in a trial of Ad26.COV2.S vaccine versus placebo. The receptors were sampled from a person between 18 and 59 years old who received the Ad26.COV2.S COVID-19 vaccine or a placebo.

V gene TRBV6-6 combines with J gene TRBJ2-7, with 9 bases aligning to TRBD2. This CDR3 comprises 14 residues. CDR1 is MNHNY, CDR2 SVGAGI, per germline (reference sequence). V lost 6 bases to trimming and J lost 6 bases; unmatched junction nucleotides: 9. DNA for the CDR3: TGTGCCAGCAGCCAGGGACCACTAGCGGGCGAGCAGTACTTC. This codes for CASSQGPLAGEQYF.

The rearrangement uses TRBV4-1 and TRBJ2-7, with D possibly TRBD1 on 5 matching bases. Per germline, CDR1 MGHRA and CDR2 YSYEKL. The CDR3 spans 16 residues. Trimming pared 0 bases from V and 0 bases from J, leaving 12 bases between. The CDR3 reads CASSQEWGGFSYEQYF. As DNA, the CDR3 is TGCGCCAGCAGCCAAGAGTGGGGCGGATTCTCCTACGAGCAGTACTTC.

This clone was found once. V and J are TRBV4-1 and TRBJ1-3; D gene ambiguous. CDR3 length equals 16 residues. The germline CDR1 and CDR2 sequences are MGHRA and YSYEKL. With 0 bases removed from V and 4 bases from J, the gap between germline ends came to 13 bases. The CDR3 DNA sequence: TGCGCCAGCAGCCAAGATCAGCCCCTGGTAGGAAACACCATATATTTT. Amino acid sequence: CASSQDQPLVGNTIYF.

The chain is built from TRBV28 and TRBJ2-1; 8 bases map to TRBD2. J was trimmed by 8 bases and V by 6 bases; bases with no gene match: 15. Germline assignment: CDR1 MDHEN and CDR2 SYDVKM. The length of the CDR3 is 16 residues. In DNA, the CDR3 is TGTGCCAGCAGCCTCCACCGGCGGGGGGCGGGGGATGAGCAGTTCTTC. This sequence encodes CASSLHRRGAGDEQFF. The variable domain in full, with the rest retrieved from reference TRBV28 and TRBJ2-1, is DVKVTQSSRYLVKRTGEKVFLECVQDMDHENMFWYRQDPGLGLRLIYFSYDVKMKEKGDIPEGYSVSREKKERFSLILESASTNQTSMYLCASSLHRRGAGDEQFFGPGTRLTVL.

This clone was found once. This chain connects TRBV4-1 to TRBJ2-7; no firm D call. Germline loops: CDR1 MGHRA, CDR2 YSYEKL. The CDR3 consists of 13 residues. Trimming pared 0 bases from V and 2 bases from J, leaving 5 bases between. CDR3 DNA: TGCGCCAGCAGCCAAGAGGAAGCCTACGAGCAGTACTTC. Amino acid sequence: CASSQEEAYEQYF.

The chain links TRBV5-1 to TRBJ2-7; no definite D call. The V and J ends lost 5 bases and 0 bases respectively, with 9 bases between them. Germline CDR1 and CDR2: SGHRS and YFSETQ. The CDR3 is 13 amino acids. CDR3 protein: CASSEVHSYEQYF. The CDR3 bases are TGCGCCAGCAGTGAAGTGCACTCCTACGAGCAGTACTTC.

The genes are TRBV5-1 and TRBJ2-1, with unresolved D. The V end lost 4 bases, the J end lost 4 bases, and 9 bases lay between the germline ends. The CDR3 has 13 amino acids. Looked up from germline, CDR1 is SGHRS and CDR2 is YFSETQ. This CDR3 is CASSKDQYNEQFF. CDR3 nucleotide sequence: TGCGCCAGCAGCAAAGACCAATACAATGAGCAGTTCTTC.

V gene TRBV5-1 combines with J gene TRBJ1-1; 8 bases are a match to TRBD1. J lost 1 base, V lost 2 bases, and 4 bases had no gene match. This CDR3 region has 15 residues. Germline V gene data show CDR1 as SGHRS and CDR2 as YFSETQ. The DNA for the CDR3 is TGCGCCAGCAGCTTAAACAGGGGGGAGAACACTGAAGCTTTCTTT. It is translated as CASSLNRGENTEAFF.

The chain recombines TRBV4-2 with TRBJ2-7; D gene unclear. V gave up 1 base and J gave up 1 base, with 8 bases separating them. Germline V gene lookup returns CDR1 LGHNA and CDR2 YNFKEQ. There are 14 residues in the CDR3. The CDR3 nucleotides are TGTGCCAGCAGCCAAGGGTTTGAATCCTACGAGCAGTACTTC. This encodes CASSQGFESYEQYF.

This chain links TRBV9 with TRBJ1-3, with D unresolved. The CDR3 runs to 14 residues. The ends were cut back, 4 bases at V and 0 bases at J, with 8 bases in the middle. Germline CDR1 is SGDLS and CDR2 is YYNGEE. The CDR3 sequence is CASSLRSSGNTIYF. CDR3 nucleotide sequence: TGTGCCAGCAGCCTTCGATCCTCTGGAAACACCATATATTTT.

The CDR3 is CATATSGANEQFF. The DNA for the CDR3 is TGTGCCACCGCCACTAGCGGAGCCAATGAGCAGTTCTTC. J is TRBJ2-1 and V is TRBV27; 8 bases line up with TRBD2. CDR1 and CDR2 from the germline V gene are MNHEY and SMNVEV (reference sequence). CDR3 length: 13 amino acids. V trimming: 10 bases; J trimming: 6 bases; junction bases outside the gene matches: 8.

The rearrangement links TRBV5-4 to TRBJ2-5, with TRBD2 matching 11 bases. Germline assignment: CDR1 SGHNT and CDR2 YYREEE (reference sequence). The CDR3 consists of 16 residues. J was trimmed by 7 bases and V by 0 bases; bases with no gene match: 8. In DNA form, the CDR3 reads TGTGCCAGCAGCTTGGGCCTAGCGGGGGGCGAAGGGACCCAGTACTTC. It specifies CASSLGLAGGEGTQYF.

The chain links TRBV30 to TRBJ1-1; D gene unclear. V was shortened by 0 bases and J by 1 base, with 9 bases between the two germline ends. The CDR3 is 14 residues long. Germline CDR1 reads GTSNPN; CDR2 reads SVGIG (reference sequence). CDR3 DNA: TGTGCCTGGAGTGTAGAAGTCGGGAACACTGAAGCTTTCTTT. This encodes CAWSVEVGNTEAFF. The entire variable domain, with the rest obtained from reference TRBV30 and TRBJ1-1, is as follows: SQTIHQWPATLVQPVGSPLSLECTVEGTSNPNLYWYRQAAGRGLQLLFYSVGIGQISSEVPQNLSASRPQDRQFILSSKKLLLSDSGFYLCAWSVEVGNTEAFFGQGTRLTVV.

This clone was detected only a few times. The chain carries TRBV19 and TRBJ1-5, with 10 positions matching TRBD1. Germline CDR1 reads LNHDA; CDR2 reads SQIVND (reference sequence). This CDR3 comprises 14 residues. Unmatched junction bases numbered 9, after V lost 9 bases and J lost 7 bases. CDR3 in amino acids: CASRTGQGWQPQHF. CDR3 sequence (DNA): TGTGCCAGCCGAACGGGACAGGGGTGGCAGCCCCAGCATTTT. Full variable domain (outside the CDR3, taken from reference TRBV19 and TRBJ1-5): DGGITQSPKYLFRKEGQNVTLSCEQNLNHDAMYWYRQDPGQGLRLIYYSQIVNDFQKGDIAEGYSVSREKKESFPLTVTSAQKNPTAFYLCASRTGQGWQPQHFGDGTRLSIL.

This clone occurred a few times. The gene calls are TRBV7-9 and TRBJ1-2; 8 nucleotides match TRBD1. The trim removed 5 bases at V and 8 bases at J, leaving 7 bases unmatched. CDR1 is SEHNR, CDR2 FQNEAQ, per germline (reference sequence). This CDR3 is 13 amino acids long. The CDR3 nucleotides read TGTGCCAGCAGCCCCGGACAGGGCGTGGGCTACACCTTC. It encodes CASSPGQGVGYTF.

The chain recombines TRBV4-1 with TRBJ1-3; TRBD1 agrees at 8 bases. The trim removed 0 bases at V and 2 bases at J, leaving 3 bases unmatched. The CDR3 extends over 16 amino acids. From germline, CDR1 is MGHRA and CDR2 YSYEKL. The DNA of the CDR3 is TGCGCCAGCAGCCAAGAGTGGACAGGGACTGGAAACACCATATATTTT. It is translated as CASSQEWTGTGNTIYF.

The CDR3 DNA reads TGTGCCAGCACCTACACAGGGGACCACGAGCAGTACTTC. It is translated as CASTYTGDHEQYF. The chain employs TRBV7-9 and TRBJ2-7; 7 nucleotides match TRBD1. Germline V lookup: CDR1 SEHNR, CDR2 FQNEAQ (reference sequence). CDR3 size: 13 residues. With V trimmed by 7 bases and J by 5 bases, 8 bases remained unmatched. The full variable domain, in which reference TRBV7-9 and TRBJ2-7 provide the parts outside the CDR3, is DTGVSQNPRHKITKRGQNVTFRCDPISEHNRLYWYRQTLGQGPEFLTYFQNEAQLEKSRLLSDRFSAERPKGSFSTLEIQRTEQGDSAMYLCASTYTGDHEQYFGPGTRLTVT.

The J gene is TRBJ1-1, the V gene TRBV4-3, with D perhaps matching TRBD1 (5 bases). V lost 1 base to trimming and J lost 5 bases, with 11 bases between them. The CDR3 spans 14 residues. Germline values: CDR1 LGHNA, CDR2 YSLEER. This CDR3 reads CASSQVRGRTEAFF. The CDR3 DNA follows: TGCGCCAGCAGCCAAGTAAGGGGCCGGACTGAAGCTTTCTTT.

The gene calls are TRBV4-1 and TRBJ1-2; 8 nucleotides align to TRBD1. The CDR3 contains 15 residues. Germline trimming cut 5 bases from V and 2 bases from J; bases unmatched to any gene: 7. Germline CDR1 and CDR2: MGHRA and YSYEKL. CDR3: CASSLWSGGNYGYTF. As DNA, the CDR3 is TGCGCCAGCAGCTTATGGTCAGGGGGCAACTATGGCTACACCTTC.

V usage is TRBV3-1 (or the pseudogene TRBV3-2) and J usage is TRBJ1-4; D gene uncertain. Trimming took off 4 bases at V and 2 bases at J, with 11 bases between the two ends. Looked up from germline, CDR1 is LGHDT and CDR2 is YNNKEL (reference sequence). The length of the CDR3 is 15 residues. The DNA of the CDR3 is TGTGCCAGCAGCCGAGCTGTAACTACTAATGAAAAACTGTTTTTT. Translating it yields CASSRAVTTNEKLFF.

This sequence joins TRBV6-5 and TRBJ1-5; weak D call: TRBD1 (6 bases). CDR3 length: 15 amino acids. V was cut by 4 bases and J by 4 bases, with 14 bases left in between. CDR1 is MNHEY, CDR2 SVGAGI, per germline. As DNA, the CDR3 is TGTGCCAGCAGTTTCGAGGGGGTCCTGAATCAGCCCCAGCATTTT. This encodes CASSFEGVLNQPQHF.

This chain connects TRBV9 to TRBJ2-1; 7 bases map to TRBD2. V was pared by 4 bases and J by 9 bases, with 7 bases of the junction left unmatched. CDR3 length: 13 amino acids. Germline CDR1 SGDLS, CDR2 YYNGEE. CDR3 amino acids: CASSLVGGSEQFF. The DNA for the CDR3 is TGTGCCAGCAGCCTCGTGGGGGGGAGTGAGCAGTTCTTC.

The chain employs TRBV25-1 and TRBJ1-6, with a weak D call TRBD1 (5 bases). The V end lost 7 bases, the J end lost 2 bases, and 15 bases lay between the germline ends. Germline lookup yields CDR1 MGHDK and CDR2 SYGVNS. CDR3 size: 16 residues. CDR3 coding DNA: TGTGCCAGCAAACGCCAGGGTCCTACCTATAATTCACCCCTCCACTTT. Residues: CASKRQGPTYNSPLHF.

The CDR3 sequence: CAWSVQYAIIARGSDEQYF. DNA for the CDR3: TGTGCCTGGAGTGTACAATACGCTATTATTGCCAGGGGAAGCGACGAGCAGTACTTC. J is TRBJ2-7 and V is TRBV30, with D maybe TRBD1 (6 bases). Looked up from germline, CDR1 is GTSNPN and CDR2 is SVGIG (reference sequence). Trimming pared 0 bases from V and 5 bases from J, leaving 29 bases between. The CDR3 has 19 amino acids.